Reported below is one TCR beta chain. Its specificity is unknown. The CDR3 loop spans 11 amino acids. The germline V gene has CDR1 WSHSY and CDR2 SAAADI. Between the trimmed V and J ends, which lost 2 bases and 13 bases, there was a span of 12 bases. This sample stems from a study of T-cell reconstitution after alpha-beta-depleted transplantation in children. A TCRbeta library incorporating unique molecular identifiers was prepared. TCRdb re-called the PCR reads through MiXCR, storing one row per CDR3 protein. The sample lists around 800,000 distinct CDR3 sequences, 15% to 20% occurring once. General study findings and limits: The high TCRbeta diversity at day 60 in some patients came from surviving recipient T cells and thymic progenitors.

The chain uses TRBV10-2 and TRBJ2-7; TRBD1 might be the D (5 bases). Sequences were derived from PBMCs, mostly from graft donor cells, sampled 360 days after TCRalphabeta/CD19-depleted stem cell transplant. The TCR originated in a male patient younger than 18 who had a stem cell transplant for acute lymphoblastic leukemia, so the T cells may come from the graft donor. CDR3 region: CASSEGAPTYF. Here the CDR3 DNA reads TGCGCCAGCAGTGAGGGGGCCCCGACCTACTTC.